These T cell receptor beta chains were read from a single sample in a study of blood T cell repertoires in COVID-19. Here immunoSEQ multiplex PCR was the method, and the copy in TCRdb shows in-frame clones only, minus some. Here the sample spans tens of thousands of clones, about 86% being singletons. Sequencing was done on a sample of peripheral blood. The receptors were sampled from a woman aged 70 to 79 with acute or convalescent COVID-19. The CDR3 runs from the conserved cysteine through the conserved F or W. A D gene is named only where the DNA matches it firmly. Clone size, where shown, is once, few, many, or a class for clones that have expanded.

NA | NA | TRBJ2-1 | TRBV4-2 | TGTGCCAGCAGCCAATCAGTTGGAGGGGACAATGAGCAGTTCTTC | CASSQSVGGDNEQFF
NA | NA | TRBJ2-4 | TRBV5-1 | TGCGCCAGCAGCTTGGCTGTCGCCAAAAACATTCAGTACTTC | CASSLAVAKNIQYF
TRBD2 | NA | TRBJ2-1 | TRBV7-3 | TGTGCCAGCAGCCAGGGACTAGCGGGCTACAATGAGCAGTTCTTC | CASSQGLAGYNEQFF
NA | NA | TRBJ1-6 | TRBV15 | TGTGCCACCAGCAGAGATTGGGTTACGGGGTTTGCTATGGATAATTCACCCCTCCACTTT | CATSRDWVTGFAMDNSPLHF
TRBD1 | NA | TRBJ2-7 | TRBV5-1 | TGCGCCAGCAGCTTGGTACAGGGGGTCTACGAGCAGTACTTC | CASSLVQGVYEQYF
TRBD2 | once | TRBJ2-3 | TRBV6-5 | TGTGCCAGCATTTCTAGCGGGGGGGTAGATACGCAGTATTTT | CASISSGGVDTQYF
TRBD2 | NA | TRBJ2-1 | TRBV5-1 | TGCGCCAGCAGCTTGCTTAATCTAGCGGGAGTTGGCAATGAGCAGTTCTTC | CASSLLNLAGVGNEQFF
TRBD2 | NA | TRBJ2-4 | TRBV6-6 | TGTGCCAGCAGCTCCGGGACTAGACAAAACATTCAGTACTTC | CASSSGTRQNIQYF
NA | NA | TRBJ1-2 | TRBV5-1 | TGCGCCAGCAGCTTGAGTGCGGCCGGCTATGGCTACACCTTC | CASSLSAAGYGYTF
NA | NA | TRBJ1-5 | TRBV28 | TGTGCCAGCAGTTTGGGAGTCAGGGGTATTCAGCCCCAGCATTTT | CASSLGVRGIQPQHF
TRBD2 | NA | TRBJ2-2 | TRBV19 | TGTGCCAGTAGTCCAAACGGACTAGCGGGCGGGACCGGGGAGCTGTTTTTT | CASSPNGLAGGTGELFF
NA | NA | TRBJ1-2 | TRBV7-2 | TGTGCCAGCAGCTTAGGCAGGGGAGACTATGGCTACACCTTC | CASSLGRGDYGYTF
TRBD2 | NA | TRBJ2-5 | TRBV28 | TGTGCCAGCACAAGCGGGAGGCAAGAGACCCAGTACTTC | CASTSGRQETQYF
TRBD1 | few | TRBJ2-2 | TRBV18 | TGTGCCAGCTCACGGGACAGTAACACCGGGGAGCTGTTTTTT | CASSRDSNTGELFF
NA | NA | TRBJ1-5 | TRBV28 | TGTGCCAGCAGTAGGGGAAATCAGCCCCAGCATTTT | CASSRGNQPQHF
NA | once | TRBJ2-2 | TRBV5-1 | TGCGCCAGCACCGAGCAGGGAACCGGGGAGCTGTTTTTT | CASTEQGTGELFF
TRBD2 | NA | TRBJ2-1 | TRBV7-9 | TGTGCCAGCAGCCCTCTTGTCGGGGGGGCCGCTCGTGAGCAGTTCTTC | CASSPLVGGAAREQFF
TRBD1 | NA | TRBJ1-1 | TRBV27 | TGTGCCAGCCGGCAGGGGGGCCGCACTGAAGCTTTCTTT | CASRQGGRTEAFF
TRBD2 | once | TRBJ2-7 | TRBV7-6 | TGTGCCAGCAGCTTAGGGGGGACTAGCGGGAGCAATTACGGTTATGAGCAGTACTTC | CASSLGGTSGSNYGYEQYF
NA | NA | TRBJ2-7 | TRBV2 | TGTGCCAGCAGTGTCCGTAAGGGGGAGCAGTACTTC | CASSVRKGEQYF
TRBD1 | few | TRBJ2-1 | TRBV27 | TGTGCCAGCAGCCCCGGACAGGGGTGGGCGGGAGTCTACAATGAGCAGTTCTTC | CASSPGQGWAGVYNEQFF
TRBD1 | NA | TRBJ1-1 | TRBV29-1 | TGCAGCTTACGACAGGGAATGAACACTGAAGCTTTCTTT | CSLRQGMNTEAFF
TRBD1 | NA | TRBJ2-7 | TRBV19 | TGTGCCAGTAGTATGACAGGGGTCTCCTACGAGCAGTACTTC | CASSMTGVSYEQYF
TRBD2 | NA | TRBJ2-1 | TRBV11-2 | TGTGCCAGCAGCTTAGATCACGAGAGGGACTACTCCTACAATGAGCAGTTCTTC | CASSLDHERDYSYNEQFF
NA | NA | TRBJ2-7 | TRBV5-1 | TGCGCCAGCAGCTTGCCAGGGTGGTACGAGCAGTACTTC | CASSLPGWYEQYF
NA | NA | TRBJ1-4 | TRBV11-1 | TGTGCCAGCAGCCCCTCCCTACAGGAGACGACGGAAAAACTGTTTTTT | CASSPSLQETTEKLFF
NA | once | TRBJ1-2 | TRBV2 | TGTGCCAGCAGTGAAGGAGAGGTAGTTACTTACTATGGCTACACCTTC | CASSEGEVVTYYGYTF
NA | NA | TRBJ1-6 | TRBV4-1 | TGCGCCAGCAGCCAAGAACAGGGCGATAATTCACCCCTCCACTTT | CASSQEQGDNSPLHF
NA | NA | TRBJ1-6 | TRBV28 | TGTGCCAGCAACCTCGGGACATATAATTCACCCCTCCACTTT | CASNLGTYNSPLHF
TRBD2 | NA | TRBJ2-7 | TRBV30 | TGTGCCTGGAGTTGGGAGGGCGAGCAGTACTTC | CAWSWEGEQYF
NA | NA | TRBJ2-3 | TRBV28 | TGTGCCAGCAGTACCCCAGGGGCCGGTACAGATACGCAGTATTTT | CASSTPGAGTDTQYF
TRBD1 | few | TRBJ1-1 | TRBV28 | TGTGCCAGCAGCCCCTTCGACAGGGCGAATTTTAATGAAGCTTTCTTT | CASSPFDRANFNEAFF
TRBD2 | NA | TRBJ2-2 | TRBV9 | TGTGCCAGCAGCGTAGGTAGGGAGGGTCCGAACACCGGGGAGCTGTTTTTT | CASSVGREGPNTGELFF
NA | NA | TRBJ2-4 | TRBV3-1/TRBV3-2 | TGTGCCAGCAGCCACGGTGATCCAGCCAAAAACATTCAGTACTTC | CASSHGDPAKNIQYF
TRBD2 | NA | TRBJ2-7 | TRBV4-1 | TGCGCCAGCAGCCAAGAAAGAGGACTAGCGAAAACCTCCTACGAGCAGTACTTC | CASSQERGLAKTSYEQYF
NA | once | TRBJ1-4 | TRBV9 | TGTGCCAGCAGCGCGAAAGACTCCTACATGGGTGCAACTAATGAAAAACTGTTTTTT | CASSAKDSYMGATNEKLFF
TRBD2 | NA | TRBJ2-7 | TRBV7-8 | TGTGCCAGCAGTCCCACTAGCGGGGGGAACTACGAGCAGTACTTC | CASSPTSGGNYEQYF
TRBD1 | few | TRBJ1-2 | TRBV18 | TGTGCCAGCTCAGCCCGGGACAGGGTAGAGCTTAACTATGGCTACACCTTC | CASSARDRVELNYGYTF
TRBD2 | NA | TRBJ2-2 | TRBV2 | TGTGCCAGCAGTCCTCTCGCTAGCGGTTACACCGGGGAGCTGTTTTTT | CASSPLASGYTGELFF
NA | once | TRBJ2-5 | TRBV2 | TGTGCCAGCAGAGCGGGACAAAGACAAGAGACCCAGTACTTC | CASRAGQRQETQYF
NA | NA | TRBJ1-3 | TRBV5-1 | TGCGCCAGCCGGACGAAAGCGGGCTCTGGAAACACCATATATTTT | CASRTKAGSGNTIYF
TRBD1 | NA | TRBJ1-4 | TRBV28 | TGTGCCAGCAGCCTTTGGGACAGGGGGAGGGGGGATGAAAAACTGTTTTTT | CASSLWDRGRGDEKLFF
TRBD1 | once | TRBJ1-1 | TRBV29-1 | TGCAGCGTTCGAACAGGGGTGATGAACACTGAAGCTTTCTTT | CSVRTGVMNTEAFF
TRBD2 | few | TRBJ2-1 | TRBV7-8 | TGTGCCAGCAGCTTAGTTTCTAGCGGCTCCTACAATGAGCAGTTCTTC | CASSLVSSGSYNEQFF
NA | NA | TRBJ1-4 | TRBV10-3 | TGTGCCACTGCCCTGGGGGGAGGGGAAAAACTGTTTTTT | CATALGGGEKLFF
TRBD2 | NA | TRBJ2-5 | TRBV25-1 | TGTGCCAGCAGTGATAGCGGGAGGGCAGCTGAGACCCAGTACTTC | CASSDSGRAAETQYF
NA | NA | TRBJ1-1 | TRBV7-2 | TGTGCCAGCAGCTGGGCGACGGACACTGAAGCTTTCTTT | CASSWATDTEAFF
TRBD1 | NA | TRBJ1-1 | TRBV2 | TGTGCCAGCAACAGGGGACGGATGAACACTGAAGCTTTCTTT | CASNRGRMNTEAFF
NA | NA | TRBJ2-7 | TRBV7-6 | TGTGCCAGCAGCACAGGGACATTCTACGAGCAGTACTTC | CASSTGTFYEQYF
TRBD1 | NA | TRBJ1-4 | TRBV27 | TGTGCCAGCAGTATAGGACAGGGTTCAACTAATGAAAAACTGTTTTTT | CASSIGQGSTNEKLFF
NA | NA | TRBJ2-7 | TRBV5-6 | TGTGCCAGCAGCAGCCGGGTTGGGGAGCAGTACTTC | CASSSRVGEQYF
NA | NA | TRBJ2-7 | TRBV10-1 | TGCGCCAGCAGTGACCTCCAGGGCCCCCTCTACGAGCAGTACTTC | CASSDLQGPLYEQYF
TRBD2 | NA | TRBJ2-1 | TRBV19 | TGTGCCAGTAGTATCTGGCTAGCGGAGGAGAATGAGCAGTTCTTC | CASSIWLAEENEQFF